Reported below is one TCR beta chain. TCRdb processed the 5' RACE reads anew with MiXCR; each CDR3 protein has one entry. The sample has 200,000 or so distinct CDR3 sequences; 15% to 20% are singletons. Looked up from germline, CDR1 is MNHNS and CDR2 is SASEGT. The CDR3 covers 13 residues. Trimming pared 5 bases from V and 7 bases from J, leaving 12 bases between. This entry comes from a study of identical twins. The same data also went into a second study, on T cells expressing NK-cell markers. As that study records: Seven donors tested HCMV-seropositive and one tested seronegative among the eight sequenced.

The source material was CD8+ T cells sorted from blood. The clonotype was recovered from a woman aged 18-29 years in good health. The chain couples TRBV6-1 to TRBJ2-1, with D perhaps assigned TRBD1 or TRBD2 (5 bases each). DNA of the CDR3: TGTGCCAGCAGTCTATGGGACCCGAATGAGCAGTTCTTC. Translation: CASSLWDPNEQFF.